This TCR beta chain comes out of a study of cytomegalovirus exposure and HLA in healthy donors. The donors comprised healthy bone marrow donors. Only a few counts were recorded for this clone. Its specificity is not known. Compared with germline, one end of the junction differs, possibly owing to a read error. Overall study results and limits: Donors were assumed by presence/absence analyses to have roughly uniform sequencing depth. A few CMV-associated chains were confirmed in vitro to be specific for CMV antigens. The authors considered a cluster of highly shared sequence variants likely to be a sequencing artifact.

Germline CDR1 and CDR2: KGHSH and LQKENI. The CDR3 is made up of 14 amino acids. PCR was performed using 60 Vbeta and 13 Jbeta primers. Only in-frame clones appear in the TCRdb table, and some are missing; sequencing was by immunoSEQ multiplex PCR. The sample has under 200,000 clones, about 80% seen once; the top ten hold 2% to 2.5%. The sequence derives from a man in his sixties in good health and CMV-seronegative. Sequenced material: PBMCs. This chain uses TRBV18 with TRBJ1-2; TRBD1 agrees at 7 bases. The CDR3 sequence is CASSPQGRERGYTF. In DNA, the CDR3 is TGTGCCAGCTCTCCACAGGGGCGAGAGAGGGGCTACACCTTC. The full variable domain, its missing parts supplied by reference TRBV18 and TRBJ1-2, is NAGVMQNPRHLVRRRGQEARLRCSPMKGHSHVYWYRQLPEEGLKFMVYLQKENIIDESGMPKERFSAEFPKEGPSILRIQQVVRGDSAAYFCASSPQGRERGYTFGSGTRLTVV.